The text below deals with one T cell receptor beta chain. Profiling relied on immunoSEQ multiplex PCR, and the TCRdb table lists in-frame clones only, not all of them. This sample has about 41,000 clones, with almost 80% found just once. This sample is drawn from a study of OX40 agonist ivuxolimab in advanced cancers. At the level of the study: Under the entry rules, prior anti-PD-1, anti-PD-L1 or anti-CTLA-4 therapy was allowed, and about 38% had some.

The germline V gene encodes CDR1 MNHNY and CDR2 SVGAGI (reference sequence). CDR3 length: 15 amino acids. V was pared by 6 bases and J by 5 bases, with 17 bases between. The sequence derives from an adult with an advanced solid tumor such as melanoma, head and neck, liver or kidney cancer. The sequences come from CD4+ or CD8+ T cells sorted from blood, collected in a trial of the OX40 agonist ivuxolimab. This chain joins TRBV6-6 and TRBJ1-5, with D perhaps matching TRBD1 (6 bases). The CDR3 here is CASSKVDSTDQPQHF. The CDR3 DNA reads as TGTGCCAGCAGCAAGGTGGACAGCACCGATCAGCCCCAGCATTTT.